One sample yielded the 31 T cell receptor beta chains listed below, sequenced in a study of blood T cell repertoires in COVID-19. The repertoire was sequenced with immunoSEQ multiplex PCR; TCRdb's copy has only in-frame clones and lacks some. The sample has 65,000 to 85,000 clones, roughly 79% seen once. The sample comprised peripheral blood. All receptors come from a human donor in a cohort sampled during active COVID-19.

This clone occurred many times. The V call is TRBV2, the J call TRBJ1-1; D unresolved. Trimming removed 5 bases at V and 8 bases at J, with 15 bases between. The CDR3 has 13 residues. Germline CDR1 SNHLY, CDR2 FYNNEI. The CDR3 here is CASSPGPSVEAFF. As DNA, the CDR3 is TGTGCCAGCAGTCCTGGCCCCAGTGTGGAAGCTTTCTTT.

The table lists this clone with a count of one. V usage is TRBV19 and J usage is TRBJ2-1; 9 bases map to TRBD1. CDR3 length equals 18 residues. CDR1 and CDR2 (germline): LNHDA, SQIVND (reference sequence). Trimming removed 2 bases from V and 8 bases from J; junction bases left unmatched: 16. The CDR3 is CASSIWDGQGSPGDEQFF. CDR3 nucleotides: TGTGCCAGTAGTATATGGGATGGACAGGGGTCCCCCGGGGATGAGCAGTTCTTC.

V and J are TRBV7-6 and TRBJ2-1; 11 bases align to TRBD2. V lost 1 base and J lost 4; bases outside the gene matches: 6. CDR1 SGHVS and CDR2 FNYEAQ come from the germline V gene. The CDR3 runs 17 residues. The CDR3, as DNA: TGTGCCAGCAGCTTAGGGGGACTAGCGGAGAAATACAATGAGCAGTTCTTC. Translated, it gives CASSLGGLAEKYNEQFF. The full variable domain, its missing parts supplied by reference TRBV7-6 and TRBJ2-1, is GAGVSQSPRYKVTKRGQDVALRCDPISGHVSLYWYRQALGQGPEFLTYFNYEAQQDKSGLPNDRFSAERPEGSISTLTIQRTEQRDSAMYRCASSLGGLAEKYNEQFFGPGTRLTVL.

This clone was picked up a small number of times. The V and J genes are TRBV5-4 and TRBJ1-5, with TRBD1 identical over 8 bases. The germline CDR1 and CDR2 sequences are SGHNT and YYREEE (reference sequence). V gave up 2 bases and J gave up 7 bases; unmatched junction bases: 2. CDR3 size: 13 residues. As DNA, the CDR3 is TGTGCCAGCAGCTTAGGACAGGGCCAGCCCCAGCATTTT. It yields the protein CASSLGQGQPQHF.

The V call is TRBV15, the J call TRBJ2-3; 13 nucleotides match TRBD2. Looked up from germline, CDR1 is LNHNV and CDR2 is YYDKDF (reference sequence). The CDR3 is made up of 18 amino acids. Germline trimming cut 2 bases from V and 6 bases from J; bases unmatched to any gene: 11. CDR3 nucleotides: TGTGCCACCAGCAGAATTGGGTGGACTAGCGGGAGAAATGATACGCAGTATTTT. It is translated as CATSRIGWTSGRNDTQYF.

The chain couples TRBV2 to TRBJ2-5; TRBD1 agrees at 11 bases. Per germline, CDR1 SNHLY and CDR2 FYNNEI. After removal of 6 bases from V and 5 bases from J, the junction contained 11 bases not matched to a gene. CDR3 length: 16 amino acids. CDR3 protein: CASRRRTGGYIETQYF. The CDR3 DNA is TGTGCCAGCAGGCGGAGGACAGGGGGCTATATCGAGACCCAGTACTTC.

V gene TRBV11-2 combines with J gene TRBJ2-7; 8 nucleotides align to TRBD1. The V gene's germline CDR1 is SGHAT and CDR2 FQNNGV. With V trimmed by 1 base and J by 5 bases, 4 bases remained unmatched. The CDR3 consists of 14 residues. The CDR3 spells CASSLGTGSNEQYF. CDR3 nucleotides: TGTGCCAGCAGCTTAGGGACAGGGTCCAACGAGCAGTACTTC.

Turning to this clone: A far larger clone is only one base removed, so a read error is likely. The chain employs TRBV12-3 or TRBV12-4 and TRBJ2-1; D ambiguous. V lost 2 bases to trimming and J lost 7 bases, with 3 bases between them. CDR3 length: 11 residues. The CDR3 reads CASSLINEQFF. The CDR3 bases are TGTGCCAGCAGTTTAATAAATGAGCAGTTCTTC.

The chain combines TRBV4-1 with TRBJ1-4, with 7 bases aligning to TRBD1. The CDR3 loop spans 16 amino acids. The germline V gene has CDR1 MGHRA and CDR2 YSYEKL. Trimming cost V 1 base and J 0 bases; bases outside gene matches: 2. As DNA, the CDR3 is TGCGCCAGCAGCCAAGGCACAGGGGCAACTAATGAAAAACTGTTTTTT. Residues: CASSQGTGATNEKLFF.

The CDR3 spells CASSLDSYGYTF. CDR3 sequence (DNA): TGTGCCAGCAGCTTAGACAGCTATGGCTACACCTTC. J is TRBJ1-2 and V is TRBV7-2; no clear D. Trimming removed 1 base from V and 4 bases from J, with 4 bases in between. This CDR3 contains 12 residues. Germline V lookup: CDR1 SGHTA, CDR2 FQGNSA.

The chain carries TRBV2 and TRBJ1-6, with D possibly TRBD1 on 5 matching bases. The CDR3 is 12 residues long. V was clipped by 6 bases and J by 10 bases, with 10 bases between them. The germline CDR1 and CDR2 sequences are SNHLY and FYNNEI. CDR3: CASSPGDSPLHF. CDR3 sequence (DNA): TGTGCCAGCAGCCCGGGGGACTCACCCCTCCACTTT.

Of note for this clone: Other DNA sequences from this sample encode an identical CDR3 as well. The chain combines TRBV11-2 with TRBJ1-1; the match to TRBD1 covers 8 bases. This CDR3 is built from 15 residues. Germline CDR1 SGHAT, CDR2 FQNNGV. Unmatched junction bases numbered 4, after V lost 1 base and J lost 3 bases. The CDR3 coding sequence is TGTGCCAGCAGCTTAGTCACAGGGGGAGACACTGAAGCTTTCTTT. This sequence encodes CASSLVTGGDTEAFF.

V and J are TRBV7-9 and TRBJ1-1; 8 bases fit TRBD1. The V gene end was trimmed by 1 base and the J gene end by 5 bases; junction bases not matched to a gene: 0. Germline loops: CDR1 SEHNR, CDR2 FQNEAQ (reference sequence). CDR3 length equals 13 residues. CDR3 sequence reads: CASSLDRGTEAFF. CDR3 DNA: TGTGCCAGCAGCTTAGACAGGGGGACTGAAGCTTTCTTT.

The rearrangement links TRBV28 to TRBJ2-4; 8 bases fit TRBD1. This CDR3 spans 19 amino acids. V trimming: 5 bases; J trimming: 0 bases; junction bases outside the gene matches: 15. Germline V lookup: CDR1 MDHEN, CDR2 SYDVKM. The CDR3 region is CASSIRSYDRGLAKNIQYF. DNA for the CDR3: TGTGCCAGCAGTATTCGTAGTTACGACAGGGGATTAGCCAAAAACATTCAGTACTTC.

The chain couples TRBV10-2 to TRBJ2-3, with 14 bases matching TRBD2. The V segment lost 10 bases and the J segment 4 bases; nucleotides outside the gene matches: 7. The CDR3 length is 15 residues. Germline CDR1 and CDR2: WSHSY and SAAADI. Here the CDR3 DNA reads TGCGCCACCGCCGGGACTAGCGGGAGATCAGATACGCAGTATTTT. It encodes CATAGTSGRSDTQYF.

The genes are TRBV4-3 and TRBJ1-2; 8 bases map to TRBD1. V was pared by 6 bases and J by 7 bases, with 7 bases of the junction left unmatched. From germline, CDR1 is LGHNA and CDR2 YSLEER. The CDR3 length is 13 residues. The CDR3 is CASRETGEGGYTF. The CDR3 DNA sequence: TGCGCCAGCAGGGAGACAGGGGAAGGTGGCTACACCTTC.

This chain uses TRBV4-3 with TRBJ1-1; 7 bases agree with TRBD1. Unmatched junction bases numbered 9, after V lost 5 bases and J lost 6 bases. Per germline, CDR1 LGHNA and CDR2 YSLEER. This CDR3 contains 14 residues. The CDR3 reads CASSAGTAFPEAFF. The CDR3, as DNA: TGCGCCAGCAGCGCCGGGACAGCCTTCCCTGAAGCTTTCTTT.

The V and J genes are TRBV24-1 and TRBJ2-3; 7 bases are shared with TRBD2. CDR3 length equals 14 residues. The V segment lost 5 bases and the J segment 6 bases; nucleotides outside the gene matches: 7. Germline CDR1 reads KGHDR; CDR2 reads SFDVKD. The CDR3 DNA is TGTGCCACCAGTGTGGGGGAGGGGTGGGATACGCAGTATTTT. It encodes CATSVGEGWDTQYF.

The chain links TRBV11-3 to TRBJ2-3; D gene ambiguous. Germline V gene lookup returns CDR1 SGHNT and CDR2 YENEEA. V was clipped by 6 bases and J by 6 bases, with 13 bases between them. The CDR3 covers 13 residues. CDR3 DNA: TGTGCCAGCAGTCCCGACGAGGCGGATACGCAGTATTTT. Translating gives CASSPDEADTQYF.

CDR3 sequence: CASSLPLAKNIQYF. CDR3 bases: TGTGCCAGCAGCTTACCTTTAGCCAAAAACATTCAGTACTTC. V and J are TRBV7-8 and TRBJ2-4, with no clear D. The CDR3 totals 14 residues. Germline V gives CDR1 SGHVS, CDR2 FQNEAQ. V was clipped by 2 bases and J by 0 bases, with 5 bases between them. Filled out from reference TRBV7-8 and TRBJ2-4, the complete variable domain reads GAGVSQSPRYKVAKRGQDVALRCDPISGHVSLFWYQQALGQGPEFLTYFQNEAQLDKSGLPSDRFFAERPEGSVSTLKIQRTQQEDSAVYLCASSLPLAKNIQYFGAGTRLSVL.

The CDR3 DNA reads as TGTGCCATCAGTGAGATTTGGGACAAGAACACCGGGGAGCTGTTTTTT. Translated, it gives CAISEIWDKNTGELFF. V gene TRBV10-3 combines with J gene TRBJ2-2; weak D call: TRBD1 (6 bases). The CDR3 is 16 amino acids. Germline V lookup: CDR1 ENHRY, CDR2 SYGVKD. The V gene lost 2 bases and the J gene lost 1 base, with 11 bases spanning the gap.

The V and J genes are TRBV7-9 and TRBJ2-1; maybe TRBD1 (5 bases). This CDR3 spans 15 amino acids. CDR1 SEHNR and CDR2 FQNEAQ come from the germline V gene (reference sequence). The ends were cut back, 4 bases at V and 6 bases at J, with 16 bases in the middle. CDR3 residues: CASSSTERGTNEQFF. CDR3 nucleotide sequence: TGTGCCAGCAGCTCCACAGAAAGGGGTACCAATGAGCAGTTCTTC. The full variable domain, its missing parts supplied by reference TRBV7-9 and TRBJ2-1, is DTGVSQNPRHKITKRGQNVTFRCDPISEHNRLYWYRQTLGQGPEFLTYFQNEAQLEKSRLLSDRFSAERPKGSFSTLEIQRTEQGDSAMYLCASSSTERGTNEQFFGPGTRLTVL.

The CDR3 region has the DNA TGTGCCAGCAGCTCCGGGGGGCCTGGAAACACCATATATTTT. Protein product: CASSSGGPGNTIYF. V and J are TRBV7-6 and TRBJ1-3; TRBD1 is a possible D gene (6 bases). V was shortened by 4 bases and J by 2 bases, with 9 bases between the two germline ends. Germline CDR1 is SGHVS and CDR2 is FNYEAQ. This CDR3 has 14 amino acids.

This clone was counted between two and nine times. The J gene is TRBJ1-2, the V gene TRBV2; TRBD1 might be the D (6 bases). V was trimmed by 2 bases and J by 6 bases, leaving 13 bases between them. This CDR3 is 14 amino acids long. Germline lookup yields CDR1 SNHLY and CDR2 FYNNEI. The CDR3, as DNA: TGTGCCAGCAGTGAACCCGGACAGCTGGATGGCTACACCTTC. Protein sequence: CASSEPGQLDGYTF.

The rearrangement joins TRBV15 to TRBJ1-1, with 7 bases aligning to TRBD1. Germline loops: CDR1 LNHNV, CDR2 YYDKDF (reference sequence). The CDR3 extends over 15 amino acids. V shed 1 base and J 0 bases; nucleotides not matched to a gene: 2. This CDR3 reads CATSRGGQLNTEAFF. CDR3 nucleotides: TGTGCCACCAGCAGAGGGGGACAGTTGAACACTGAAGCTTTCTTT. Drawing the rest from reference TRBV15 and TRBJ1-1, the complete variable domain is DAMVIQNPRYQVTQFGKPVTLSCSQTLNHNVMYWYQQKSSQAPKLLFHYYDKDFNNEADTPDNFQSRRPNTSFCFLDIRSPGLGDTAMYLCATSRGGQLNTEAFFGQGTRLTVV.

This clone was found once. This chain connects TRBV5-6 to TRBJ2-4; 8 nucleotides line up with TRBD1. Germline CDR1 SGHDT, CDR2 YYEEEE. Unmatched junction bases numbered 7, after V lost 0 bases and J lost 5 bases. This CDR3 is 16 amino acids long. The CDR3 sequence: CASSLERTGRENIQYF. For the CDR3, the DNA is TGTGCCAGCAGCTTGGAGCGGACAGGGAGAGAAAACATTCAGTACTTC.

V and J are TRBV25-1 and TRBJ2-3, with D unclear. V was pared by 8 bases and J by 1 base, with 13 bases between. Per germline, CDR1 MGHDK and CDR2 SYGVNS. This CDR3 is built from 14 residues. The CDR3 loop reads CASRPLGGTDTQYF. The CDR3 DNA reads TGTGCCAGCCGCCCTTTGGGCGGCACAGATACGCAGTATTTT. The variable domain in full, completed from reference TRBV25-1 and TRBJ2-3, reads EADIYQTPRYLVIGTGKKITLECSQTMGHDKMYWYQQDPGMELHLIHYSYGVNSTEKGDLSSESTVSRIRTEHFPLTLESARPSHTSQYLCASRPLGGTDTQYFGPGTRLTVL.

The genes are TRBV5-1 and TRBJ2-1, with 13 bases that match TRBD2. Looked up from germline, CDR1 is SGHRS and CDR2 is YFSETQ. CDR3 length equals 15 residues. Losses at the gene ends were 4 bases for V and 13 bases for J; bases not matched to a gene: 11. DNA for the CDR3: TGCGCCAGCAGCCAAGGACTAGCGGGGGCTCAAAGTCAGTTCTTC. This sequence encodes CASSQGLAGAQSQFF.

Relative to its sample, this clone is medium-sized. This rearrangement joins TRBV7-9 to TRBJ2-4; D may be TRBD1 (6 bases). Trimming shortened V by 10 bases and J by 10 bases, and 17 bases separated the two germline ends. The germline gives CDR1 SEHNR, CDR2 FQNEAQ (reference sequence). The CDR3 loop spans 12 amino acids. CDR3 coding DNA: TGTGCCACAAGTACAGGGTATGGAATTCAGTACTTC. Translated: CATSTGYGIQYF.

V gene TRBV11-3 combines with J gene TRBJ2-1; 10 bases match TRBD2. Germline V gene sequence: CDR1 SGHNT, CDR2 YENEEA. V dropped 1 base and J dropped 5; count of bases not matched to a gene: 5. This CDR3 has 16 residues. The CDR3 is CASSLGAGTSDNEQFF. CDR3 nucleotides: TGTGCCAGCAGCTTAGGTGCCGGGACTAGCGACAATGAGCAGTTCTTC.

The chain recombines TRBV18 with TRBJ1-6, with TRBD1 matching over 9 bases. V lost 3 bases and J lost 11; bases outside the gene matches: 11. CDR1 KGHSH and CDR2 LQKENI come from the germline V gene. The CDR3 spans 16 residues. The CDR3 nucleotides read TGTGCCAGCTCACCCGTGAGGACAGGGGTGGCGGCACCCCTCCACTTT. It encodes CASSPVRTGVAAPLHF.